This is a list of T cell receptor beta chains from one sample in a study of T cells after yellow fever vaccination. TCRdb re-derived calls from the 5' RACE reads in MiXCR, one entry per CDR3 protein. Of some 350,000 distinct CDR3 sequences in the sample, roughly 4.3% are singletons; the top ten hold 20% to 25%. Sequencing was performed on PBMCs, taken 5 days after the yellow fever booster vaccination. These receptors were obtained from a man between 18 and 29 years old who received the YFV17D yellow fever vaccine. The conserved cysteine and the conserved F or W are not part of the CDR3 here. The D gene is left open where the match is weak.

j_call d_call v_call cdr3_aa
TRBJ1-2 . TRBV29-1 SVDATDNYGYT
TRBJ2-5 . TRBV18 ASSPPGQETQY
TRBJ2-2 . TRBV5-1 ASCLSITTGELF
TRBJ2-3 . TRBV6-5 ASSYLVEGGTDTQY
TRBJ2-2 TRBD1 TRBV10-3 AISESGQVNTGELF
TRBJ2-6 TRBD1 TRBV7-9 ASSISGTGVANVLT
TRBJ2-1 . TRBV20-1 SAPIRATYNEQF
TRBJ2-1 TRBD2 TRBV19 ASSMGTSGAWF
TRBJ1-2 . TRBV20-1 SASGRGAYGNT
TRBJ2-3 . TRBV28 ASSIGATGDTQY
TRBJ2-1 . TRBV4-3 ASSGAFGSSYNEQF
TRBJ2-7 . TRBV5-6 ASSFGAYYEQY
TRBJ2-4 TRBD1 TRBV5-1 ASSRTGGLSIQY
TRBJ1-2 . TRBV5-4 ASSTVTSDGYT
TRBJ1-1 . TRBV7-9 ASSLVGSGSEAF
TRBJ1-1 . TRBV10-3 AISESLTEAF
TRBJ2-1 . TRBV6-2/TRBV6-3 ASSYLWVGQGNYNEQF
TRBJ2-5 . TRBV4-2 ASSQDSPPGRGQETQY
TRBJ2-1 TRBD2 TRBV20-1 SASTSAGASYNEQF
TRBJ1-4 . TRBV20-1 SARAGGTNEKLF
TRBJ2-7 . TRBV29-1 SVVGHRSYEQY
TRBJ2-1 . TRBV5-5 ASSPDGWNSYNEQF